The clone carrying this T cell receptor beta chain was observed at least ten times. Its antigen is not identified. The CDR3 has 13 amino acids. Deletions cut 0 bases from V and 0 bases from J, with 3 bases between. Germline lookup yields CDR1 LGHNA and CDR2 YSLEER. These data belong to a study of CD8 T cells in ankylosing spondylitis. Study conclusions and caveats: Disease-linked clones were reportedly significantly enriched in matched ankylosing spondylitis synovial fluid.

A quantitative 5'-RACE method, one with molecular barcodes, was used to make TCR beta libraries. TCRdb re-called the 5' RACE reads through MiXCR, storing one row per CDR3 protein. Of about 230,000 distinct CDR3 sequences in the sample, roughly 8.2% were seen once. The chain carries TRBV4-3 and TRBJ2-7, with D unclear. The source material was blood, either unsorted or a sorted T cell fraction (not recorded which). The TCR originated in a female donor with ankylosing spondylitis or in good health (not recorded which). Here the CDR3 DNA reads TGCGCCAGCAGCCAAGACAACTCCTACGAGCAGTACTTC. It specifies CASSQDNSYEQYF.